A selection of T cell receptor beta chains follows, all from one sample in a study of response to subunit inactivated influenza vaccine. TCRdb reprocessed the RT-PCR reads with MiXCR, giving one entry per CDR3 protein. The sample includes 650,000 to 800,000 distinct CDR3 sequences, approximately 15% seen only once; the top ten take 5.5% to 7%. This sample comprised PBMCs from blood, obtained 14 days before vaccination. The origin of the receptors is a man aged 50 to 59 who received an inactivated influenza vaccine. Each CDR3 is given with its conserved first and last residue. D genes are given only for firm matches. Only part of the rows carry a size: once, few, many, or a class if the clone is expanded.

TGCGCCAGCAGCCCCGGAGTGGGGAGTGGAGGCTACGAGCAGTACTTC CASSPGVGSGGYEQYF TRBJ2-7 NA NA TRBV5-1
TGCGCCAGCAGCCGATCTACAGGAATCTCCTACAATGAGCAGTTCTTC CASSRSTGISYNEQFF TRBJ2-1 NA NA TRBV5-1
TGTGCCAGTAGTAGGGTTTCGAGCAATCAGCCCCAGCATTTT CASSRVSSNQPQHF TRBJ1-5 few NA TRBV19
TGCAGTGCTAACCTAGCGGGAGGGCCCCGAGAGCAGTTCTTC CSANLAGGPREQFF TRBJ2-1 few TRBD2 TRBV20-1
TGTGCCACCATGCTAGCGGGAGCCTACGAGCAGTACTTC CATMLAGAYEQYF TRBJ2-7 few TRBD2 TRBV10-3
TGTGCCAGCAGCAAAGATTATGCCTACGAGCAGTACTTC CASSKDYAYEQYF TRBJ2-7 NA NA TRBV21-1
TGTGCCAGCAGCCTCTCCGATAATTCACCCCTCCACTTT CASSLSDNSPLHF TRBJ1-6 few NA TRBV3-1
TGTGCCAGCAGCTTAGAAGTTAGGGCCCACACAGATACGCAGTATTTT CASSLEVRAHTDTQYF TRBJ2-3 few NA TRBV7-6
TGTGCCACCAGTGATCTGGGGACAGGGAGGACCGGGGAGCTGTTTTTT CATSDLGTGRTGELFF TRBJ2-2 few TRBD1 TRBV24-1
TGCAGTGCAACTCGGACAGGGTTTCTAGAGACCCAGTACTTC CSATRTGFLETQYF TRBJ2-5 few TRBD1 TRBV20-1
TGTGCCAGCAGCCCCCTCGGGGGGGTAGTTAATTCACCCCTCCACTTT CASSPLGGVVNSPLHF TRBJ1-6 few NA TRBV27
TGTGCCAGCAGTGAAGCGCTTGACGATGCGGATACGCAGTATTTT CASSEALDDADTQYF TRBJ2-3 NA NA TRBV2
TGCGCCAGCAGCCAACTTCTACTAGCGGGGGTTGTGGAGACGCAGTATTTT CASSQLLLAGVVETQYF TRBJ2-3 NA TRBD2 TRBV4-1